This TCR beta chain was found in a study of OX40 agonist ivuxolimab in advanced cancers. TCRdb keeps only in-frame clones here, not all; method: immunoSEQ multiplex PCR. Of about 60,000 clones listed, about 83% were seen once; the top ten hold around 0.7%. General study points: Low normalized T-cell clonal expansion was also seen in some nonresponders.

Of note for this clone: The target antigen is unknown.

The CDR3 sequence is 15 residues long. With 7 bases removed from V and 5 bases from J, the gap between germline ends came to 18 bases. Per the germline V gene, CDR1 is MDHEN and CDR2 is SYDVKM. The clonotype comes from an adult with an advanced solid tumor such as melanoma, head and neck, liver or kidney cancer. The chain links TRBV28 to TRBJ2-1, with a weak D call TRBD1 (6 bases). Here the sequenced sample was CD4+ or CD8+ T cells sorted from blood, taken in a trial of the OX40 agonist ivuxolimab. CDR3: CASTWAGVRNNEQFF. In DNA, the CDR3 is TGTGCCAGCACTTGGGCAGGGGTAAGAAACAATGAGCAGTTCTTC.